Shown below are 29 T cell receptor beta chains from a single sample sequenced in a study of T-cell memory formation after mild COVID-19. TCRdb reprocessed the 5' RACE reads with MiXCR, giving one entry per CDR3 protein. This table holds approximately 150,000 distinct CDR3 sequences, about 14% found once. The sequenced sample was PBMCs or a T cell subset sorted from them (not recorded which). These receptors came from an adult woman who had mild COVID-19 (a few samples of this study predate the infection). Cell type and time point are not known.

This rearrangement joins TRBV12-3 or TRBV12-4 to TRBJ1-1; D uncertain. The ends were cut back, 7 bases at V and 2 bases at J, with 5 bases in the middle. The CDR3 totals 11 residues. The CDR3, as DNA: TGTGCCAGCAAAAGAAACACTGAAGCTTTCTTT. It specifies CASKRNTEAFF.

In its sample, this clonotype was seen a few times. This chain connects TRBV24-1 to TRBJ2-7; possible D gene TRBD1, 5 bases. This CDR3 is 13 amino acids long. V dropped 4 bases and J dropped 3 bases, with 9 bases sitting between them. Germline assignment: CDR1 KGHDR and CDR2 SFDVKD. CDR3 in DNA: TGTGCCACCAGTGACCCCGACAGCTACGAGCAGTACTTC. This sequence encodes CATSDPDSYEQYF.

The chain combines TRBV5-6 with TRBJ2-1; the D gene is possibly TRBD1 (5 bases). V shed 3 bases and J shed 9 bases, with 13 bases lying between them. Germline V gene sequence: CDR1 SGHDT, CDR2 YYEEEE. The CDR3 has 13 residues. For the CDR3, the DNA is TGTGCCAGCAGCTGGGGCGGATCAGCTGAGCAGTTCTTC. As protein: CASSWGGSAEQFF.

The CDR3, as DNA: TGTGCCAGCAGCTTGTCCCGCTCTGGCGCAGATACGCAGTATTTT. It yields the protein CASSLSRSGADTQYF. The chain uses TRBV5-4 and TRBJ2-3; D is undetermined. The CDR3 has 15 amino acids. Between the trimmed V and J ends, which lost 1 base and 4 bases, there was a span of 13 bases. Germline CDR1 reads SGHNT; CDR2 reads YYREEE (reference sequence).

This clonotype was seen a handful of times. The V and J genes are TRBV6-6 and TRBJ2-7; TRBD2 aligns across 16 bases. Germline CDR1 and CDR2: MNHNY and SVGAGI (reference sequence). CDR3 length: 20 amino acids. V lost 5 bases to trimming and J lost 0 bases; unmatched junction nucleotides: 13. CDR3 sequence: CASSPPPGLAGGPSSYEQYF. The CDR3 coding sequence is TGTGCCAGCAGTCCCCCGCCGGGACTAGCGGGAGGGCCCAGCTCCTACGAGCAGTACTTC.

In its sample, this clonotype was seen a few times. The genes are TRBV5-6 and TRBJ2-4; D gene ambiguous. The germline CDR1 and CDR2 sequences are SGHDT and YYEEEE. Trimming removed 0 bases from V and 6 bases from J, with 4 bases in between. CDR3 size: 12 residues. CDR3 nucleotide sequence: TGTGCCAGCAGCTTGGAGTTAAACATTCAGTACTTC. Translation gives CASSLELNIQYF.

The rearrangement links TRBV7-2 to TRBJ2-7, with TRBD2 matching over 9 bases. The trim removed 0 bases at V and 1 base at J, leaving 10 bases unmatched. This CDR3 comprises 18 residues. Germline CDR1 reads SGHTA; CDR2 reads FQGNSA. The CDR3 loop is CASSLALGSGGRSYEQYF. CDR3 in DNA: TGTGCCAGCAGCTTAGCGCTGGGTAGCGGGGGCCGTTCCTACGAGCAGTACTTC.

In this sample, this clonotype turned up a few times. The chain carries TRBV4-1 and TRBJ2-1; D remains unclear. The CDR3 totals 13 residues. Per germline, CDR1 MGHRA and CDR2 YSYEKL. V was shortened by 1 base and J by 8 bases, with 9 bases between the two germline ends. The CDR3 sequence is CASSQVGCDEQFF. The CDR3 DNA reads TGCGCCAGCAGCCAAGTAGGATGCGATGAGCAGTTCTTC.

The chain couples TRBV27 to TRBJ2-4, with D perhaps TRBD2 (6 bases). The CDR3 covers 20 residues. Trimming shortened V by 3 bases and J by 2 bases, and 26 bases separated the two germline ends. Germline V gene sequence: CDR1 MNHEY, CDR2 SMNVEV (reference sequence). In DNA, the CDR3 is TGTGCCAGCAGTTTTCGTAAGGACCGGAGGGATGATCTCTCCAAAAACATTCAGTACTTC. This sequence encodes CASSFRKDRRDDLSKNIQYF.

The chain employs TRBV27 and TRBJ1-1; no clear D gene. CDR1 and CDR2 (germline): MNHEY, SMNVEV (reference sequence). V lost 5 bases to trimming and J lost 3 bases, with 13 bases between them. There are 14 residues in the CDR3. CDR3 amino acids: CASSHRRMDTEAFF. The CDR3 DNA reads as TGTGCCAGCAGTCATCGGAGGATGGACACTGAAGCTTTCTTT.

This clonotype was counted only a few times. The chain couples TRBV12-3 or TRBV12-4 to TRBJ1-1, with 8 bases matching TRBD1. The trim removed 6 bases at V and 1 base at J, leaving 10 bases unmatched. The CDR3 is 16 amino acids. The CDR3 here is CASRLGTGAKNTEAFF. The CDR3 bases are TGTGCCAGCAGACTAGGGACAGGCGCCAAGAACACTGAAGCTTTCTTT.

The V and J genes are TRBV18 and TRBJ1-3; the match to TRBD1 covers 8 bases. The CDR3 covers 18 residues. The germline V gene encodes CDR1 KGHSH and CDR2 LQKENI. V was pared by 1 base and J by 0 bases, with 8 bases of the junction left unmatched. The CDR3 protein is CASSPRSGQEISGNTIYF. The CDR3 region has the DNA TGTGCCAGCTCACCACGGTCGGGACAGGAGATCTCTGGAAACACCATATATTTT.

A few counts support this clonotype. This chain joins TRBV10-2 and TRBJ2-3, with D possibly TRBD2 on 5 matching bases. In germline, CDR1 is WSHSY, CDR2 SAAADI. The germline V and J ends were trimmed by 6 bases and 6 bases, with 16 bases remaining between them. This CDR3 has 14 residues. The CDR3 loop reads CASSGELGADTQYF. The CDR3 DNA reads TGCGCCAGCAGCGGGGAGTTGGGCGCGGATACGCAGTATTTT.

This clonotype was recorded a few times. The chain links TRBV11-2 to TRBJ1-5, with D unclear. This CDR3 is 14 amino acids long. Deletions cut 0 bases from V and 1 base from J, with 4 bases between. Germline V lookup: CDR1 SGHAT, CDR2 FQNNGV. CDR3 sequence reads: CASSLDLSNQPQHF. CDR3 nucleotides: TGTGCCAGCAGCTTAGATCTCAGCAATCAGCCCCAGCATTTT.

This clonotype has a count of ten or more. The chain recombines TRBV7-2 with TRBJ2-3; D not resolved. Trimming cost V 5 bases and J 1 base, with 13 bases left between them. Germline V lookup: CDR1 SGHTA, CDR2 FQGNSA. The CDR3 is made up of 15 amino acids. This CDR3 is CASSVGVMGTDTQYF. The CDR3 region has the DNA TGTGCCAGCAGCGTGGGCGTAATGGGCACAGATACGCAGTATTTT.

CDR3: CASLSLGTGRRGYTF. As DNA, the CDR3 is TGTGCCAGCCTCTCCTTGGGAACAGGCCGGCGTGGCTACACCTTC. The chain employs TRBV12-3 or TRBV12-4 and TRBJ1-2; D may be TRBD1 (5 bases). The V gene lost 8 bases and the J gene lost 7 bases, with 23 bases spanning the gap. The CDR3 has 15 residues.

This clonotype has just a few counts. The chain carries TRBV7-2 and TRBJ2-2; perhaps TRBD1 as D (5 bases). V lost 5 bases and J lost 9, with 7 bases in between. Per germline, CDR1 SGHTA and CDR2 FQGNSA. The CDR3 covers 11 residues. The CDR3, as DNA: TGTGCCAGCAGCCCGGACAGGGAGCTGTTTTTT. Its translation: CASSPDRELFF.

The rearrangement links TRBV29-1 to TRBJ2-7; weak D call: TRBD1 (5 bases). V was clipped by 0 bases and J by 2 bases, with 14 bases between them. The CDR3 extends over 15 amino acids. CDR1 and CDR2 (germline): SQVTM, ANQGSEA. The CDR3 loop reads CSVEDRVGATYEQYF. For the CDR3, the DNA is TGCAGCGTTGAAGATCGGGTAGGGGCCACCTACGAGCAGTACTTC.

There are a few counts of this clonotype. This chain joins TRBV7-2 and TRBJ2-3, with 10 bases that match TRBD2. CDR1 and CDR2 from the germline V gene are SGHTA and FQGNSA. V lost 1 base and J lost 5; bases outside the gene matches: 6. The CDR3 totals 16 residues. CDR3 bases: TGTGCCAGCAGCTTAGTTTCTAGCGGGAGAATAGATACGCAGTATTTT. Residues: CASSLVSSGRIDTQYF.

The chain uses TRBV27 and TRBJ2-2, with TRBD2 identical over 9 bases. The J segment lost 6 bases and the V segment lost 0 bases, leaving 8 bases of the junction unmatched. This CDR3 is 17 amino acids long. Germline CDR1 and CDR2: MNHEY and SMNVEV (reference sequence). CDR3 residues: CASSLSELAGFSGELFF. The CDR3 coding sequence is TGTGCCAGCAGTTTATCGGAGCTAGCGGGATTTTCCGGGGAGCTGTTTTTT.

This clonotype was seen many times. The rearrangement joins TRBV4-2 to TRBJ2-7, with D possibly TRBD2 on 6 matching bases. The V gene's germline CDR1 is LGHNA and CDR2 YNFKEQ. CDR3 size: 18 residues. Trimming took 0 bases from V and 0 from J, leaving 18 bases between them. This CDR3 reads CASSQDHGGAGYSYEQYF. In DNA, the CDR3 is TGTGCCAGCAGCCAAGACCACGGAGGCGCGGGGTACTCCTACGAGCAGTACTTC.

This sequence joins TRBV7-8 and TRBJ2-3; a weak D match, TRBD2 (6 bases). Germline loops: CDR1 SGHVS, CDR2 FQNEAQ. V was cut by 4 bases and J by 2 bases, with 16 bases left in between. The CDR3 totals 16 residues. CDR3 loop: CASSSDPGLPTDTQYF. CDR3 nucleotide sequence: TGTGCCAGCAGCTCCGACCCGGGACTGCCCACAGATACGCAGTATTTT.

On this clonotype: Sequence at one end of the junction differs from germline and may be a read error. The gene calls are TRBV7-7 and TRBJ2-3, with D maybe TRBD1 (6 bases). The CDR3 runs 13 residues. The germline gives CDR1 SSHAT, CDR2 FNYEAQ (reference sequence). CDR3 DNA: TGTGCTAGCAGAGAAACAGGGACAGATACGCAGTATTTT. As protein: CASRETGTDTQYF.

This chain connects TRBV7-7 to TRBJ2-3; a weak D match, TRBD2 (6 bases). The ends were cut back, 5 bases at V and 0 bases at J, with 15 bases in the middle. This CDR3 spans 16 amino acids. Per germline, CDR1 SSHAT and CDR2 FNYEAQ (reference sequence). As DNA, the CDR3 is TGTGCCAGCAGCCCCGTTAGCGCGGGGAGCACAGATACGCAGTATTTT. Residues: CASSPVSAGSTDTQYF.

This clonotype was found a few times. V and J are TRBV7-9 and TRBJ1-5; no clear D. Germline lookup yields CDR1 SEHNR and CDR2 FQNEAQ (reference sequence). Deletions cut 1 base from V and 6 bases from J, with 7 bases between. The CDR3 sequence is 13 residues long. CDR3 in amino acids: CASSLGLGQPQHF. CDR3 in DNA: TGTGCCAGCAGCTTAGGGCTGGGTCAGCCCCAGCATTTT.

The chain is built from TRBV27 and TRBJ2-7; D not resolved. With 3 bases removed from V and 2 bases from J, the gap between germline ends came to 11 bases. The CDR3 is 14 residues long. The V gene's germline CDR1 is MNHEY and CDR2 SMNVEV (reference sequence). The chain's CDR3 is CASSFGVAPYEQYF. CDR3 nucleotides: TGTGCCAGCAGTTTTGGGGTGGCCCCCTACGAGCAGTACTTC.

This clonotype has more than one count but fewer than ten. This chain uses TRBV20-1 with TRBJ2-5, with 7 bases aligning to TRBD2. The length of the CDR3 is 14 residues. CDR1 DFQATT and CDR2 SNEGSKA come from the germline V gene (reference sequence). Unmatched junction bases numbered 11, after V lost 6 bases and J lost 4 bases. CDR3 DNA sequence: TGCAGTGCCCGAGACCGGGAGGACGGAGAGACCCAGTACTTC. It codes for CSARDREDGETQYF.

A few counts support this clonotype. CDR3 residues: CSAAIAGPYNEQFF. The CDR3 DNA reads as TGCAGCGCCGCAATAGCGGGGCCCTACAATGAGCAGTTCTTC. This rearrangement joins TRBV29-1 to TRBJ2-1; 8 bases line up with TRBD2. The CDR3 has 14 amino acids. The J segment lost 2 bases and the V segment lost 7 bases, leaving 7 bases of the junction unmatched. Germline V lookup: CDR1 SQVTM, CDR2 ANQGSEA.

This clonotype was seen a handful of times. This rearrangement joins TRBV5-1 to TRBJ2-3; no definite D call. Germline loops: CDR1 SGHRS, CDR2 YFSETQ. V lost 7 bases and J 3 bases, leaving 12 bases between the germline ends. The CDR3 consists of 13 residues. The CDR3 spells CASSEALTDTQYF. The CDR3 DNA follows: TGCGCCAGCTCCGAAGCCCTGACAGATACGCAGTATTTT.